The 30 T cell receptor beta chains given below trace back to one sample, sequenced in a study of cytomegalovirus exposure and HLA in healthy donors. The primer mix had 60 Vbeta and 13 Jbeta primers. Clones were read by immunoSEQ multiplex PCR, and TCRdb kept only the in-frame ones, dropping some. The data hold 65,000 to 70,000 clones, with around 80% observed a single time. Sequencing input: PBMCs. These receptors were taken from a man in his fifties in good health and CMV-seronegative.

V and J are TRBV28 and TRBJ2-7, with D possibly being TRBD1 (6 bases). CDR1 MDHEN and CDR2 SYDVKM come from the germline V gene. Trimming shortened V by 10 bases and J by 0 bases, and 13 bases separated the two germline ends. The CDR3 is 13 residues long. In DNA, the CDR3 is TGTGCCACCTATGACAGGAGCTCCTACGAGCAGTACTTC. Translated: CATYDRSSYEQYF.

This clone was found a few times. A read error is likely here: a far larger clone is one base away. Other DNA sequences in the same sample also yield this CDR3. The chain employs TRBV19 and TRBJ1-1; D gene ambiguous. Per germline, CDR1 LNHDA and CDR2 SQIVND (reference sequence). This CDR3 is 14 amino acids long. Trimming removed 1 base at V and 2 bases at J, with 8 bases between. The CDR3 is CASSIVAGNTEAFF. CDR3 nucleotide sequence: TGTGCCAGTAGTATAGTCGCAGGCAACACTGAAGCTTTCTTT.

This sequence joins TRBV14 and TRBJ2-5; D possibly corresponds to TRBD1 (5 bases). The CDR3 sequence is 13 residues long. Trimming left V 4 bases short and J 5 bases short, with 11 bases between. Germline CDR1 is SGHDN and CDR2 is FVKESK. The CDR3 region is CASSRQGWETQYF. The CDR3 DNA sequence: TGTGCCAGCAGCCGCCAGGGCTGGGAGACCCAGTACTTC.

V is TRBV30 and J is TRBJ2-4; D is unclear. The V and J ends lost 6 bases and 9 bases respectively, with 21 bases between them. The CDR3 is made up of 14 amino acids. Germline CDR1 reads GTSNPN; CDR2 reads SVGIG (reference sequence). CDR3 sequence reads: CACRPGQSVGIQYF. In nucleotides, the CDR3 is TGTGCCTGCCGGCCTGGGCAGTCAGTCGGCATTCAGTACTTC.

This rearrangement joins TRBV6-6 to TRBJ1-5; D is unresolved. CDR1 is MNHNY and CDR2 is SVGAGI in the germline V gene (reference sequence). The CDR3 contains 13 residues. The ends were cut back, 0 bases at V and 6 bases at J, with 6 bases in the middle. The CDR3 protein is CASSYSEIQPQHF. CDR3 nucleotides: TGTGCCAGCAGTTACTCTGAGATTCAGCCCCAGCATTTT.

This chain connects TRBV25-1 to TRBJ2-7; a weak D match, TRBD2 (7 bases). This CDR3 is 16 amino acids long. Germline V CDR1 and CDR2: MGHDK, SYGVNS. V was pared by 1 base and J by 5 bases, with 18 bases between. CDR3 nucleotide sequence: TGTGCCAGCAGTGAATCCCTAGGGGGGGGTCAAGACGAGCAGTACTTC. This translates into CASSESLGGGQDEQYF.

The chain couples TRBV7-3 to TRBJ2-7, with a possible D match to TRBD1 (6 bases). The V end lost 5 bases, the J end lost 4 bases, and 12 bases lay between the germline ends. Germline V gives CDR1 SGHTA, CDR2 FQGTGA. This CDR3 contains 13 residues. The CDR3 spells CASSQQGGYEQYF. As DNA, the CDR3 is TGTGCCAGCAGCCAGCAAGGGGGTTACGAGCAGTACTTC.

This clone was seen a handful of times. The V call is TRBV19, the J call TRBJ2-3; 8 nucleotides match TRBD1. J was trimmed by 3 bases and V by 2 bases; bases with no gene match: 4. Looked up from germline, CDR1 is LNHDA and CDR2 is SQIVND (reference sequence). This CDR3 has 15 amino acids. Written as DNA, the CDR3 is TGTGCCAGTAGTATACGGACAGGGCCGACAGATACGCAGTATTTT. Translation gives CASSIRTGPTDTQYF. Using reference TRBV19 and TRBJ2-3 for the parts outside the CDR3, the full variable domain is DGGITQSPKYLFRKEGQNVTLSCEQNLNHDAMYWYRQDPGQGLRLIYYSQIVNDFQKGDIAEGYSVSREKKESFPLTVTSAQKNPTAFYLCASSIRTGPTDTQYFGPGTRLTVL.

The gene calls are TRBV4-1 and TRBJ2-5; D may be TRBD2 (5 bases). There are 15 residues in the CDR3. Trimming shortened V by 0 bases and J by 2 bases, and 10 bases separated the two germline ends. CDR1 is MGHRA and CDR2 is YSYEKL in the germline V gene. CDR3 in amino acids: CASSQDLARQETQYF. DNA of the CDR3: TGCGCCAGCAGCCAAGATCTAGCCAGACAAGAGACCCAGTACTTC.

The CDR3 sequence: CATSRGGNQETQYF. The CDR3 DNA sequence: TGTGCCACCAGCAGGGGCGGGAACCAAGAGACCCAGTACTTC. The gene calls are TRBV15 and TRBJ2-5, with D possibly being TRBD2 (6 bases). V lost 3 bases to trimming and J lost 0 bases, with 8 bases between them. In germline, CDR1 is LNHNV, CDR2 YYDKDF (reference sequence). The length of the CDR3 is 14 residues.

V and J are TRBV30 and TRBJ1-5; 7 nucleotides line up with TRBD1. Germline CDR1 and CDR2: GTSNPN and SVGIG (reference sequence). There are 14 residues in the CDR3. V shed 5 bases and J 3 bases; nucleotides not matched to a gene: 7. Here the CDR3 reads CAWAQGGHNQPQHF. DNA of the CDR3: TGTGCCTGGGCCCAGGGGGGCCACAATCAGCCCCAGCATTTT. The entire variable domain, with the rest obtained from reference TRBV30 and TRBJ1-5, is as follows: SQTIHQWPATLVQPVGSPLSLECTVEGTSNPNLYWYRQAAGRGLQLLFYSVGIGQISSEVPQNLSASRPQDRQFILSSKKLLLSDSGFYLCAWAQGGHNQPQHFGDGTRLSIL.

The V call is TRBV30, the J call TRBJ1-1, with D possibly being TRBD1 (5 bases). V was clipped by 5 bases and J by 8 bases, with 21 bases between them. Germline V gene sequence: CDR1 GTSNPN, CDR2 SVGIG (reference sequence). The CDR3 contains 14 residues. CDR3 DNA sequence: TGTGCCTGGTCCGTCTCCCCGGGGGGTGGGGAAGCTTTCTTT. This encodes CAWSVSPGGGEAFF.

The CDR3 loop reads CASSYSWEGRNEQFF. In DNA, the CDR3 is TGTGCCAGCAGTTACAGTTGGGAGGGCCGGAATGAGCAGTTCTTC. The V and J genes are TRBV6-5 and TRBJ2-1; TRBD2 aligns across 7 bases. The V gene's germline CDR1 is MNHEY and CDR2 SVGAGI. V shed 2 bases, J shed 7 bases, and the junction held 8 bases outside the gene matches. The CDR3 loop spans 15 amino acids.

The chain carries TRBV30 and TRBJ2-7; TRBD1 is a possible D gene (5 bases). This CDR3 has 14 residues. CDR1 GTSNPN and CDR2 SVGIG come from the germline V gene (reference sequence). V lost 4 bases and J 7 bases, leaving 20 bases between the germline ends. CDR3 amino acids: CAWIRSDIPWEQYF. The CDR3 coding sequence is TGTGCCTGGATCAGGTCGGACATTCCCTGGGAGCAGTACTTC.

This rearrangement joins TRBV28 to TRBJ1-2; tentatively, D is TRBD1 (6 bases). Germline loops: CDR1 MDHEN, CDR2 SYDVKM. With 7 bases removed from V and 3 bases from J, the gap between germline ends came to 6 bases. The CDR3 consists of 11 residues. Written as DNA, the CDR3 is TGTGCCAGCAACAGGGACTATGGCTACACCTTC. The encoded protein is CASNRDYGYTF.

This sequence joins TRBV6-1 and TRBJ1-1; the D gene is possibly TRBD1 (6 bases). The CDR3 extends over 15 amino acids. V was shortened by 3 bases and J by 10 bases, with 21 bases between the two germline ends. Germline loops: CDR1 MNHNS, CDR2 SASEGT. CDR3 sequence: CASSDKKGVTGRAFF. The CDR3 nucleotides read TGTGCCAGCAGTGACAAAAAAGGGGTTACAGGGAGAGCTTTCTTT.

The rearrangement uses TRBV28 and TRBJ2-3; no clear D. Trimming pared 1 base from V and 0 bases from J, leaving 8 bases between. The CDR3 spans 15 residues. From germline, CDR1 is MDHEN and CDR2 SYDVKM. CDR3 amino acids: CASSLFGGSTDTQYF. In DNA, the CDR3 is TGTGCCAGCAGTTTATTTGGCGGTAGCACAGATACGCAGTATTTT.

A single count supports this clone. The CDR3 loop reads CAWRRPGGQPGFF. In DNA, the CDR3 is TGTGCCTGGCGACGTCCAGGAGGCCAACCGGGTTTCTTT. This sequence joins TRBV30 and TRBJ1-1; D remains unclear. Germline values: CDR1 GTSNPN, CDR2 SVGIG (reference sequence). CDR3 length: 13 amino acids. The germline V and J ends were trimmed by 5 bases and 13 bases, with 23 bases remaining between them.

The chain is built from TRBV4-1 and TRBJ1-5; D unclear. V gave up 0 bases and J gave up 2 bases, with 14 bases separating them. Germline V CDR1 and CDR2: MGHRA, YSYEKL. The CDR3 has 17 amino acids. The CDR3 spells CASSQEVSGQGNQPQHF. The CDR3 bases are TGCGCCAGCAGCCAAGAAGTCTCCGGCCAGGGCAATCAGCCCCAGCATTTT.

V and J are TRBV18 and TRBJ2-4; 8 bases match TRBD1. CDR3 length: 16 amino acids. V shed 0 bases, J shed 1 base, and the junction held 2 bases outside the gene matches. Germline lookup yields CDR1 KGHSH and CDR2 LQKENI. The CDR3 DNA sequence: TGTGCCAGCTCACCACCCGGACAGGGCGCCAAAAACATTCAGTACTTC. It is translated as CASSPPGQGAKNIQYF.

V usage is TRBV5-1 and J usage is TRBJ1-6; possible D gene TRBD1, 6 bases. Germline CDR1 is SGHRS and CDR2 is YFSETQ. Trimming removed 5 bases at V and 7 bases at J, with 16 bases between. This CDR3 contains 15 residues. The CDR3 sequence is CASSGRGGQNSPLHF. DNA for the CDR3: TGCGCCAGCAGTGGTAGGGGGGGACAAAATTCACCCCTCCACTTT.

The chain combines TRBV29-1 with TRBJ2-1; no clear D. The length of the CDR3 is 11 residues. Germline assignment: CDR1 SQVTM and CDR2 ANQGSEA. V was pared by 4 bases and J by 6 bases, with 7 bases between. The CDR3 bases are TGCAGCGTTGCATCGGGCAATGAGCAGTTCTTC. It translates to CSVASGNEQFF.

V and J are TRBV30 and TRBJ1-3, with unresolved D. The CDR3 has 11 amino acids. Germline V CDR1 and CDR2: GTSNPN, SVGIG (reference sequence). Trimming pared 4 bases from V and 1 base from J, leaving 2 bases between. CDR3 loop: CAWTSGNTIYF. Written as DNA, the CDR3 is TGTGCCTGGACTTCTGGAAACACCATATATTTT.

J is TRBJ2-7 and V is TRBV19; tentative D call: TRBD1 (6 bases). The CDR3 covers 15 residues. Germline lookup yields CDR1 LNHDA and CDR2 SQIVND (reference sequence). V dropped 3 bases and J dropped 2 bases, with 14 bases sitting between them. The chain's CDR3 is CASSIGGQTPYEQYF. CDR3 DNA: TGTGCCAGTAGTATCGGTGGACAGACGCCCTACGAGCAGTACTTC.

The V gene is TRBV10-1, the J gene TRBJ1-1; no definite D call. Trimming took 2 bases from V and 1 from J, leaving 8 bases between them. CDR1 and CDR2 (germline): WNHNN, SYGVQD (reference sequence). The CDR3 runs 14 residues. The CDR3 DNA is TGCGCCAGCAGTGAGAATCCGAGGAACACTGAAGCTTTCTTT. Protein: CASSENPRNTEAFF.

This clone was counted a single time. The chain carries TRBV19 and TRBJ2-5, with 10 bases lining up with TRBD2. CDR1 and CDR2 from the germline V gene are LNHDA and SQIVND (reference sequence). The CDR3 contains 14 residues. Trimming removed 5 bases from V and 2 bases from J; junction bases left unmatched: 2. This CDR3 reads CASSGLAAQETQYF. CDR3 sequence (DNA): TGTGCCAGTAGTGGACTAGCGGCTCAAGAGACCCAGTACTTC. Full variable domain (rest looked up from reference TRBV19 and TRBJ2-5): DGGITQSPKYLFRKEGQNVTLSCEQNLNHDAMYWYRQDPGQGLRLIYYSQIVNDFQKGDIAEGYSVSREKKESFPLTVTSAQKNPTAFYLCASSGLAAQETQYFGPGTRLLVL.

This clone has a handful of counts. The V gene is TRBV6-1, the J gene TRBJ1-1; D unclear. V was clipped by 0 bases and J by 4 bases, with 6 bases between them. From germline, CDR1 is MNHNS and CDR2 SASEGT. CDR3 length: 13 residues. The CDR3 DNA follows: TGTGCCAGCAGTGAAGCGCTAGGCACTGAAGCTTTCTTT. This codes for CASSEALGTEAFF.

The J gene is TRBJ1-1, the V gene TRBV7-3; D call uncertain. Germline V lookup: CDR1 SGHTA, CDR2 FQGTGA. The CDR3 covers 13 residues. V lost 5 bases and J 4 bases, leaving 11 bases between the germline ends. The CDR3 DNA is TGTGCCAGCAGCCACGGTCCTGGCACTGAAGCTTTCTTT. Amino acids: CASSHGPGTEAFF.

The rearrangement joins TRBV27 to TRBJ1-2; 9 nucleotides match TRBD1. V lost 4 bases to trimming and J lost 5 bases; unmatched junction nucleotides: 5. This CDR3 has 14 amino acids. Germline V lookup: CDR1 MNHEY, CDR2 SMNVEV (reference sequence). The CDR3 nucleotides are TGTGCCAGCAGTTGGACAGGGGAAGGGTATGGCTACACCTTC. It encodes CASSWTGEGYGYTF.

The sample holds one count of this clone. This chain links TRBV28 with TRBJ2-7; the D gene is possibly TRBD1 (6 bases). The germline V gene encodes CDR1 MDHEN and CDR2 SYDVKM. Trimming shortened V by 4 bases and J by 3 bases, and 13 bases separated the two germline ends. CDR3 size: 14 residues. The CDR3 here is CASSSAGAGYEQYF. In nucleotides, the CDR3 is TGTGCCAGCAGTTCGGCAGGGGCGGGCTACGAGCAGTACTTC.